This T cell receptor beta chain was captured by sequencing in a study of blood T cell repertoires in COVID-19. The CDR3 spans 17 residues. From germline, CDR1 is LNHDA and CDR2 SQIVND (reference sequence). The method was immunoSEQ multiplex PCR; TCRdb's version includes in-frame clones alone and lacks a portion of them. Of hundreds of thousands of clones listed, around nine tenths are singletons. About this clone: Compared with germline, one end of the junction differs, possibly owing to a read error.

The rearrangement joins TRBV19 to TRBJ2-3; 7 nucleotides line up with TRBD1. The TCR originated in a man in his sixties who had recovered from COVID-19. The sequencing input was PBMCs or T cells enriched from blood (not recorded which). For the CDR3, the DNA is TGTGCCAGCAGTATAAGAGGAGCGACAGGGACCACAGATACGCAGTATTTT. This encodes CASSIRGATGTTDTQYF.